Below, 25 T cell receptor beta chains from the same sample are listed, as sequenced in a study of blood T cells in healthy people across ages. With a J-beta primer mix and a sample-barcoded 5' primer, a second PCR ran about 7 to 11 cycles. TCRdb independently ran MiXCR on the 5' RACE reads; one entry per CDR3 protein. The sample consists of approximately 360,000 distinct CDR3 sequences, approximately 52% of them appearing once. Sequencing was performed on blood. The receptors here all came from a man aged 55 to 70 in good health.

This clonotype was found a few times. This chain links TRBV29-1 with TRBJ2-3; 16 nucleotides agree with TRBD2. V lost 7 bases, J lost 3 bases, and 13 bases stayed unmatched. The CDR3 has 18 residues. Germline-derived CDR1 and CDR2 are SQVTM and ANQGSEA. CDR3 loop: CSGDPLGLAGGRTDTQYF. The CDR3 bases are TGCAGCGGAGACCCATTGGGACTAGCGGGAGGGCGGACAGATACGCAGTATTTT.

The rearrangement uses TRBV2 and TRBJ2-1, with D possibly TRBD1 on 5 matching bases. This CDR3 comprises 15 residues. Trimming took 6 bases from V and 2 from J, leaving 14 bases between them. Germline V gene lookup returns CDR1 SNHLY and CDR2 FYNNEI. CDR3: CASRRGGATYNEQFF. The CDR3 DNA is TGTGCCAGCAGAAGAGGTGGGGCGACCTACAATGAGCAGTTCTTC.

The genes are TRBV6-4 and TRBJ2-1; maybe TRBD1 (5 bases). Germline V CDR1 and CDR2: MRHNA, SNTAGT. Trimming took off 1 base at V and 9 bases at J, with 10 bases between the two ends. The CDR3 loop spans 13 amino acids. As DNA, the CDR3 is TGTGCCAGCAGTGACTTCATTCAGGGTGAGCAGTTCTTC. Its protein product is CASSDFIQGEQFF.

Regarding this clonotype: Compared with germline, one end of the junction differs, possibly owing to a read error. This chain connects TRBV7-6 to TRBJ1-6, with 7 bases lining up with TRBD1. Germline V gene data show CDR1 as SGHVS and CDR2 as FNYEAQ. The CDR3 length is 15 residues. The DNA for the CDR3 is TGTGCCAGCAGCCTCGGACAGGTTGAAAGTTCACCCCCCCACTTT. Translated, it gives CASSLGQVESSPPHF. Filled out from reference TRBV7-6 and TRBJ1-6, the complete variable domain reads GAGVSQSPRYKVTKRGQDVALRCDPISGHVSLYWYRQALGQGPEFLTYFNYEAQQDKSGLPNDRFSAERPEGSISTLTIQRTEQRDSAMYRCASSLGQVESSPPHFGNGTRLTVT.

The gene calls are TRBV5-6 and TRBJ2-3, with no clear D. The ends were cut back, 4 bases at V and 11 bases at J, with 11 bases in the middle. CDR1 and CDR2 (germline): SGHDT, YYEEEE. This CDR3 comprises 11 residues. CDR3 bases: TGTGCCAGCAGCCACCGAAGTATGCAGTATTTT. Its protein is CASSHRSMQYF.

This chain joins TRBV6-1 and TRBJ2-3; D remains ambiguous. Trimming pared 6 bases from V and 4 bases from J, leaving 14 bases between. Germline CDR1 MNHNS, CDR2 SASEGT. The CDR3 sequence is 14 residues long. Written as DNA, the CDR3 is TGTGCCAGCAGAAACAATGACCGCTCAGATACGCAGTATTTT. It is translated as CASRNNDRSDTQYF.

For the CDR3, the DNA is TGTGCCAGCAGTCCACAGGGGACCCCTGGGGCCAACGTCCTGACTTTC. Translation: CASSPQGTPGANVLTF. The gene calls are TRBV12-3 or TRBV12-4 and TRBJ2-6; TRBD1 matches 7 bases. CDR3 length: 16 amino acids. After removal of 5 bases from V and 2 bases from J, the junction contained 6 bases not matched to a gene.

V usage is TRBV7-9 and J usage is TRBJ1-1; D remains ambiguous. Germline-derived CDR1 and CDR2 are SEHNR and FQNEAQ (reference sequence). Trimming left V 5 bases short and J 0 bases short, with 13 bases between. This CDR3 has 15 residues. The CDR3 spells CASSPSGWVNTEAFF. In DNA, the CDR3 is TGTGCCAGCAGCCCCTCAGGTTGGGTGAACACTGAAGCTTTCTTT.

The chain joins TRBV6-1 to TRBJ2-5, with D perhaps assigned TRBD1 or TRBD2 (7 bases each). With the DNA end fitting TRBJ2-7 better, the J assignment may be wrong. This CDR3 has 18 amino acids. Germline assignment: CDR1 MNHNS and CDR2 SASEGT. CDR3 residues: CASSVPAGGAPNHYEQYF. CDR3 nucleotide sequence: TGTGCCAGCAGTGTACCCGCAGGGGGGGCTCCCAACCACTACGAGCAGTACTTC.

For the CDR3, the DNA is TGTGCCAGCAGCTATGGGGGGACAACTAATGAAAAACTGTTTTTT. Encoded protein: CASSYGGTTNEKLFF. The rearrangement joins TRBV7-9 to TRBJ1-4; TRBD1 might be the D (5 bases). CDR1 SEHNR and CDR2 FQNEAQ come from the germline V gene (reference sequence). V shed 4 bases and J shed 0 bases, with 9 bases lying between them. The CDR3 totals 15 residues.

This clonotype was counted once. Written as DNA, the CDR3 is TGCAGTGCCCACAGGCTAGCTAACTATGGCTACACCTTC. It is translated as CSAHRLANYGYTF. The rearrangement links TRBV20-1 to TRBJ1-2; D is possibly TRBD1 (5 bases). Germline V gives CDR1 DFQATT, CDR2 SNEGSKA (reference sequence). The CDR3 is 13 residues long. Trimming pared 6 bases from V and 0 bases from J, leaving 11 bases between.

V and J are TRBV24-1 and TRBJ1-1; 8 bases are a match to TRBD1. The V gene end was trimmed by 3 bases and the J gene end by 8 bases; junction bases not matched to a gene: 4. Germline-derived CDR1 and CDR2 are KGHDR and SFDVKD. The CDR3 length is 13 residues. In nucleotides, the CDR3 is TGTGCCACCAGTGATACAGGGGGACGGGAAGCTTTCTTT. It yields the protein CATSDTGGREAFF.

The rearrangement links TRBV4-2 to TRBJ2-7; D not resolved. This CDR3 is built from 15 residues. CDR1 is LGHNA and CDR2 is YNFKEQ in the germline V gene. Between the trimmed V and J ends, which lost 0 bases and 1 base, there was a span of 10 bases. The CDR3 sequence: CASSQEVASSYEQYF. The CDR3 DNA is TGTGCCAGCAGCCAAGAGGTCGCTAGTTCCTACGAGCAGTACTTC.

This chain connects TRBV10-3 to TRBJ2-7; 7 bases match TRBD1. J was trimmed by 2 bases and V by 3 bases; bases with no gene match: 7. Germline loops: CDR1 ENHRY, CDR2 SYGVKD. The CDR3 consists of 15 residues. CDR3 protein: CAISERGQEPYEQYF. Written as DNA, the CDR3 is TGTGCCATCAGTGAAAGAGGACAGGAGCCCTACGAGCAGTACTTC.

This chain uses TRBV7-2 with TRBJ2-1; TRBD2 might be the D (5 bases). V shed 3 bases and J shed 10 bases, with 16 bases lying between them. The CDR3 runs 14 residues. The germline V gene encodes CDR1 SGHTA and CDR2 FQGNSA. The CDR3 DNA follows: TGTGCCAGCAGCTTGCCGGACTCCCTTGTGGAGCAGTTCTTC. Protein sequence: CASSLPDSLVEQFF.

The V gene is TRBV5-8, the J gene TRBJ2-1, with D perhaps matching TRBD2 (5 bases). The CDR3 has 16 residues. Trimming left V 0 bases short and J 0 bases short, with 10 bases between. Germline CDR1 is SGHTS and CDR2 is YDEGEE. The CDR3, as DNA: TGTGCCAGCAGCTTGGACGTAGCGAGCTCCTACAATGAGCAGTTCTTC. It translates to CASSLDVASSYNEQFF.

The gene calls are TRBV21-1 and TRBJ2-1. TRBV21-1 is a pseudogene locus. The CDR3 is 14 amino acids. The CDR3 DNA is TGTGCCAGCAGCAAGGCGGGTAGGGACAATGAGCAGTTCTTC. This gives the protein CASSKAGRDNEQFF.

This chain connects TRBV7-6 to TRBJ2-5, with D uncertain. The V gene lost 5 bases and the J gene lost 2 bases, with 15 bases spanning the gap. This CDR3 has 15 residues. Per the germline V gene, CDR1 is SGHVS and CDR2 is FNYEAQ. CDR3 amino acids: CASSERNLPQETQYF. The CDR3 DNA sequence: TGTGCCAGCAGCGAAAGGAATCTGCCTCAAGAGACCCAGTACTTC.

This rearrangement joins TRBV30 to TRBJ2-5; D call uncertain. The assigned J gene may be wrong: the sequence end matches TRBJ2-7 better. The CDR3 is made up of 12 amino acids. Germline V gene sequence: CDR1 GTSNPN, CDR2 SVGIG (reference sequence). As DNA, the CDR3 is TGTGCCTGGGGTCAGGAAACCTACGAGCAGTACTTC. This translates into CAWGQETYEQYF.

This chain links TRBV5-1 with TRBJ2-7; 7 positions match TRBD2. This CDR3 is built from 18 residues. V was clipped by 1 base and J by 1 base; unmatched bases: 14. CDR1 and CDR2 from the germline V gene are SGHRS and YFSETQ. CDR3 nucleotides: TGCGCCAGCAGCTTGAGAGGGCCGACTAGCTTCACTTCCTACGAGCAGTACTTC. As protein: CASSLRGPTSFTSYEQYF.

This chain links TRBV5-4 with TRBJ2-7; 15 nucleotides line up with TRBD2. The end of the DNA fits TRBJ2-5 better, so the J call may be wrong. There are 17 residues in the CDR3. Germline assignment: CDR1 SGHNT and CDR2 YYREEE (reference sequence). CDR3 sequence (DNA): TGTGCCAGCAGTCTTCCGGGACTAGCGGGAGGAAGGGCGACCCAGTACTTC. Protein product: CASSLPGLAGGRATQYF.

This clonotype was recorded a few times. One end of the junction is discordant with germline, which a read error may explain. CDR3 nucleotide sequence: TGTGCCAGCACCCAAGCTGGAAGCGGCAACGAGCAGTACTTC. Its protein product is CASTQAGSGNEQYF. This chain links TRBV3-1 with TRBJ2-7; D perhaps matches TRBD2 (5 bases). Germline V gene sequence: CDR1 LGHDT, CDR2 YNNKEL (reference sequence). The CDR3 loop spans 14 amino acids.

This chain joins TRBV6-2 or TRBV6-3 and TRBJ2-5; perhaps TRBD1 as D (6 bases). V was shortened by 2 bases and J by 9 bases, with 19 bases between the two germline ends. Germline V lookup: CDR1 MNHEY, CDR2 SVGEGT. The CDR3 has 15 amino acids. CDR3 bases: TGTGCCAGCAGTTACGGTCAGGGGCGTGAGGAGGCCCAGTACTTC. Amino acid sequence: CASSYGQGREEAQYF.

To note about this clonotype: One end of the junction fails to match germline, which may point to a read error. CDR3 loop: CASSIDKNTETFF. CDR3 nucleotide sequence: TGTGCCAGCAGTATAGACAAGAACACTGAAACTTTCTTT. The chain recombines TRBV27 with TRBJ1-1; D not resolved. The CDR3 has 13 amino acids. Germline CDR1 is MNHEY and CDR2 is SMNVEV (reference sequence).

This clonotype was counted ten times or more. The chain has TRBV20-1 and TRBJ2-3, with a possible D match to TRBD1 (5 bases). Germline values: CDR1 DFQATT, CDR2 SNEGSKA (reference sequence). This CDR3 is built from 18 residues. Trimming stripped 3 bases from V and 1 base from J, with 23 bases between. In DNA, the CDR3 is TGCAGTGCTAGTCCGACTCAGAGGACACAAAAGGGCACAGATACGCAGTATTTT. Amino acids: CSASPTQRTQKGTDTQYF.